Each of the 25 T cell receptor beta chains below was sequenced from the same sample in a study of a mutant IDH1 vaccine in newly diagnosed glioma. Generated by immunoSEQ multiplex PCR, the TCRdb table keeps only in-frame clones and is missing some. The data show fewer than 75,000 clones, around 84% seen once. Stated time point: week 11, during vaccination. A single vaccine dose contained 300 ug of mutant IDH1 20-mer peptide, and topical imiquimod was used with it. These receptors have no known antigen. The sequencing used PBMCs, collected from a glioma patient whose treatment included an IDH1 peptide vaccine. All receptors derive from a woman in her forties or fifties with glioma.

The CDR3 nucleotides are TGTGCCAGCTCACCAGGAGCCCCTAATGAAAAACTGTTTTTT. Translated, it gives CASSPGAPNEKLFF. The chain couples TRBV18 to TRBJ1-4, with no clear D. Looked up from germline, CDR1 is KGHSH and CDR2 is LQKENI. This CDR3 spans 14 amino acids. Trimming pared 2 bases from V and 3 bases from J, leaving 7 bases between.

In this sample, this clone turned up a few times. The chain uses TRBV9 and TRBJ2-5; 7 positions match TRBD1. Trimming cost V 3 bases and J 1 base; bases outside gene matches: 3. From germline, CDR1 is SGDLS and CDR2 YYNGEE. This CDR3 contains 14 residues. Written as DNA, the CDR3 is TGTGCCAGCAGCGCCGGGACAGTCCAAGAGACCCAGTACTTC. This translates into CASSAGTVQETQYF.

V usage is TRBV15 and J usage is TRBJ2-7, with D possibly TRBD1 on 5 matching bases. Trimming took off 0 bases at V and 6 bases at J, with 12 bases between the two ends. The V gene's germline CDR1 is LNHNV and CDR2 YYDKDF (reference sequence). The CDR3 consists of 14 residues. The DNA of the CDR3 is TGTGCCACCAGCAGAGATGACACAAGGGGCGAGCAGTACTTC. Translation: CATSRDDTRGEQYF.

V usage is TRBV6-6 and J usage is TRBJ1-6; no definite D call. The CDR3 has 12 amino acids. Between the trimmed V and J ends, which lost 1 base and 10 bases, there was a span of 5 bases. Germline CDR1 MNHNY, CDR2 SVGAGI (reference sequence). CDR3 sequence (DNA): TGTGCCAGCAGTTACTTGAGGTCACCCCTCCACTTT. Translated, it gives CASSYLRSPLHF.

This clone occurred a few times. The CDR3 DNA reads as TGTGCCAGCAGCTCAGGTCCCCCGGCGGCTGAAGCTTTCTTT. This sequence encodes CASSSGPPAAEAFF. The J gene is TRBJ1-1, the V gene TRBV7-8, with no clear D. Deletions cut 4 bases from V and 6 bases from J, with 15 bases between. Germline assignment: CDR1 SGHVS and CDR2 FQNEAQ. The CDR3 extends over 14 amino acids.

DNA for the CDR3: TGTGCCAGCAGCGAAACGGCAGGGGGCGTGGAGACCCAGTACTTC. Its translation: CASSETAGGVETQYF. The chain joins TRBV7-7 to TRBJ2-5, with 8 positions matching TRBD1. CDR3 length equals 15 residues. Germline values: CDR1 SSHAT, CDR2 FNYEAQ (reference sequence). The V and J ends lost 5 bases and 5 bases, in that order; junction bases with no gene match: 10.

The CDR3: CASGVRNSPLHF. CDR3 in DNA: TGTGCCAGCGGGGTTCGAAATTCACCCCTCCACTTT. This chain uses TRBV27 with TRBJ1-6; D call uncertain. CDR3 length equals 12 residues. Germline CDR1 reads MNHEY; CDR2 reads SMNVEV (reference sequence). Trimming left V 8 bases short and J 7 bases short, with 9 bases between.

The genes are TRBV9 and TRBJ2-3, with D tentatively TRBD2 (7 bases). The CDR3 consists of 16 residues. The V end lost 0 bases, the J end lost 4 bases, and 15 bases lay between the germline ends. Germline CDR1 SGDLS, CDR2 YYNGEE. CDR3 nucleotide sequence: TGTGCCAGCAGCGTAGATAGAGGGGGGAGGGCAGATACGCAGTATTTT. It codes for CASSVDRGGRADTQYF.

This chain links TRBV7-2 with TRBJ1-5; D is unclear. V gave up 1 base and J gave up 0 bases, with 10 bases separating them. Germline V gene lookup returns CDR1 SGHTA and CDR2 FQGNSA. The CDR3 runs to 16 residues. The CDR3: CASSLGSAYSNQPQHF. Written as DNA, the CDR3 is TGTGCCAGCAGCTTAGGGAGTGCCTATAGCAATCAGCCCCAGCATTTT. Full variable domain (missing parts from reference TRBV7-2 and TRBJ1-5): GAGVSQSPSNKVTEKGKDVELRCDPISGHTALYWYRQSLGQGLEFLIYFQGNSAPDKSGLPSDRFSAERTGGSVSTLTIQRTQQEDSAVYLCASSLGSAYSNQPQHFGDGTRLSIL.

The rearrangement uses TRBV29-1 and TRBJ2-3; the match to TRBD2 covers 8 bases. V lost 6 bases and J lost 5; bases outside the gene matches: 10. Germline lookup yields CDR1 SQVTM and CDR2 ANQGSEA. This CDR3 has 14 amino acids. The chain's CDR3 is CSVRAGVLRDTQYF. CDR3 coding DNA: TGCAGCGTGAGAGCGGGGGTGTTAAGAGATACGCAGTATTTT.

The chain recombines TRBV7-6 with TRBJ1-5; TRBD1 matches at 8 bases. J gave up 4 bases and V 4 bases, and 6 bases lay outside the gene matches. The germline CDR1 and CDR2 sequences are SGHVS and FNYEAQ. This CDR3 region has 15 residues. CDR3 loop: CASSSGQGLNQPQHF. The CDR3 region has the DNA TGTGCCAGCAGCTCCGGACAGGGACTAAATCAGCCCCAGCATTTT.

This sequence joins TRBV19 and TRBJ1-1; D ambiguous. Germline V gives CDR1 LNHDA, CDR2 SQIVND (reference sequence). CDR3 length equals 12 residues. Trimming left V 5 bases short and J 11 bases short, with 15 bases between. CDR3 DNA sequence: TGTGCCAGTAGTCCTTACAATCAACTGGCTTTCTTT. Translated, it gives CASSPYNQLAFF.

V gene TRBV9 combines with J gene TRBJ2-7; weak D call: TRBD1 (6 bases). The CDR3 has 15 amino acids. The V end was cut by 3 bases, the J end by 5 bases, with 18 bases between. Germline CDR1 and CDR2: SGDLS and YYNGEE. CDR3 nucleotide sequence: TGTGCCAGCAGCGCCGCAGGGACATTGGACAACGAGCAGTACTTC. Its protein product is CASSAAGTLDNEQYF.

The chain links TRBV7-2 to TRBJ2-4; TRBD2 matches 10 bases. The CDR3 extends over 15 amino acids. Trimming at V came to 5 bases and at J to 1 base, leaving 2 bases not matched to a gene. Per germline, CDR1 SGHTA and CDR2 FQGNSA. CDR3 in amino acids: CASSVSGGAKNIQYF. The CDR3 nucleotides read TGTGCCAGCAGCGTTAGCGGGGGGGCCAAAAACATTCAGTACTTC. Combining the CDR3 with reference TRBV7-2 and TRBJ2-4 gives the whole variable domain GAGVSQSPSNKVTEKGKDVELRCDPISGHTALYWYRQSLGQGLEFLIYFQGNSAPDKSGLPSDRFSAERTGGSVSTLTIQRTQQEDSAVYLCASSVSGGAKNIQYFGAGTRLSVL.

CDR3 amino acids: CASSFGQGALGTEAFF. As DNA, the CDR3 is TGTGCCAGCAGCTTCGGACAGGGGGCATTGGGCACTGAAGCTTTCTTT. J is TRBJ1-1 and V is TRBV7-2; the match to TRBD1 covers 11 bases. The CDR3 extends over 16 amino acids. Germline CDR1 reads SGHTA; CDR2 reads FQGNSA. Trimming at V came to 3 bases and at J to 4 bases, leaving 7 bases not matched to a gene. The complete variable domain, with remaining parts taken from reference TRBV7-2 and TRBJ1-1, reads GAGVSQSPSNKVTEKGKDVELRCDPISGHTALYWYRQSLGQGLEFLIYFQGNSAPDKSGLPSDRFSAERTGGSVSTLTIQRTQQEDSAVYLCASSFGQGALGTEAFFGQGTRLTVV.

V gene TRBV29-1 combines with J gene TRBJ1-6; no definite D call. Trimming took off 7 bases at V and 7 bases at J, with 17 bases between the two ends. CDR1 and CDR2 (germline): SQVTM, ANQGSEA. The CDR3 extends over 14 amino acids. The CDR3 protein is CSALTGDFNSPLHF. The CDR3 DNA reads TGCAGCGCTCTCACGGGCGATTTCAATTCACCCCTCCACTTT.

The chain employs TRBV7-8 and TRBJ1-5; D is undetermined. Germline assignment: CDR1 SGHVS and CDR2 FQNEAQ. The CDR3 consists of 16 residues. With 1 base removed from V and 0 bases from J, the gap between germline ends came to 10 bases. CDR3: CASSLVVGYSNQPQHF. CDR3 bases: TGTGCCAGCAGCTTAGTGGTAGGGTATAGCAATCAGCCCCAGCATTTT.

This sequence joins TRBV10-3 and TRBJ2-3; possibly TRBD1 for D (7 bases). Germline assignment: CDR1 ENHRY and CDR2 SYGVKD. The CDR3 covers 14 residues. Deletions cut 8 bases from V and 5 bases from J, with 17 bases between. The CDR3 spells CAIAAGGRKDTQYF. Here the CDR3 DNA reads TGTGCCATCGCCGCAGGGGGGCGAAAAGATACGCAGTATTTT.

V usage is TRBV27 and J usage is TRBJ2-7, with D uncertain. In germline, CDR1 is MNHEY, CDR2 SMNVEV (reference sequence). This CDR3 has 13 residues. Trimming shortened V by 10 bases and J by 5 bases, and 18 bases separated the two germline ends. The CDR3 sequence: CATRESGAHEQYF. The CDR3 DNA follows: TGTGCCACCCGAGAATCAGGTGCCCACGAGCAGTACTTC.

V and J are TRBV30 and TRBJ2-3; D unclear. Trimming removed 2 bases from V and 2 bases from J, with 14 bases in between. Germline CDR1 is GTSNPN and CDR2 is SVGIG (reference sequence). The CDR3 covers 15 residues. As DNA, the CDR3 is TGTGCCTGGAGTTTCGATAGAGTAATCACAGATACGCAGTATTTT. Protein sequence: CAWSFDRVITDTQYF.

A single count supports this clone. This CDR3 reads CASSHRSSGNTIYF. DNA for the CDR3: TGTGCCAGCAGTCACCGGAGCTCTGGAAACACCATATATTTT. The V gene is TRBV6-6, the J gene TRBJ1-3, with no clear D. The V and J ends lost 5 bases and 0 bases respectively, with 8 bases between them. Germline loops: CDR1 MNHNY, CDR2 SVGAGI (reference sequence). This CDR3 contains 14 residues.

This sequence joins TRBV6-1 and TRBJ1-3; 9 nucleotides line up with TRBD1. Germline trimming cut 4 bases from V and 0 bases from J; bases unmatched to any gene: 1. The germline V gene has CDR1 MNHNS and CDR2 SASEGT. This CDR3 has 15 amino acids. CDR3 protein: CASSVDRGSGNTIYF. In DNA form, the CDR3 reads TGTGCCAGCAGTGTGGACAGGGGCTCTGGAAACACCATATATTTT.

This chain joins TRBV7-6 and TRBJ2-1, with 8 bases aligning to TRBD2. CDR1 and CDR2 from the germline V gene are SGHVS and FNYEAQ. This CDR3 spans 13 amino acids. V lost 9 bases to trimming and J lost 6 bases; unmatched junction nucleotides: 7. The CDR3 is CASSGNGLNEQFF. The CDR3 DNA is TGTGCCAGTAGCGGGAATGGCCTCAATGAGCAGTTCTTC.

The chain employs TRBV6-5 and TRBJ1-2, with D hard to call. Germline V gives CDR1 MNHEY, CDR2 SVGAGI. The CDR3 consists of 14 residues. The germline V and J ends were trimmed by 5 bases and 8 bases, with 18 bases remaining between them. CDR3 in DNA: TGTGCCAGCAGTCACGGCGGGCTCCGCAAAGGCTACACCTTC. Translated, it gives CASSHGGLRKGYTF.

This clone was observed once. The genes are TRBV6-1 and TRBJ2-5; no clear D. The germline V gene has CDR1 MNHNS and CDR2 SASEGT. CDR3 length: 14 residues. The ends were cut back, 7 bases at V and 1 base at J, with 13 bases in the middle. The DNA for the CDR3 is TGTGCCAGCAACCCCTTCGCGGCCCAAGAGACCCAGTACTTC. Protein sequence: CASNPFAAQETQYF.